This TCR delta chain was observed in a study of gamma-delta chains in newborns, infants, children. Study information: Microbial exposure reportedly drives polyclonal innate γδ T cell expansion after birth.

There are 21 residues in the CDR3. Unmatched junction bases numbered 15, after V lost 3 bases and J lost 0 bases. From germline, CDR1 is GEAIGNYY and CDR2 EKD. TCRdb ran CATT on the reads. Of around 5,000 delta-chain clones listed, approximately 2.7% are singletons. The receptor was isolated from a child who was a newborn, infant or young child, either healthy, febrile or measles-vaccinated (not recorded which). The gene calls are TRDV2 and TRDJ3; 8 nucleotides agree with TRDD3. Source material: blood. In DNA, the CDR3 is TGTGCCTGTGACTACGTACTGGGGGTCATCTCGAGCTCCTGGGACACCCGACAGATGTTTTTC. This gives the protein CACDYVLGVISSSWDTRQMFF.